Below are 10 T cell receptor beta chains sequenced from a single sample in a study of blood T cell repertoires in COVID-19. Sequencing used immunoSEQ multiplex PCR; TCRdb keeps in-frame clones, though not all of them. The repertoire holds 250,000 to 300,000 clones, with about 90% as singletons. The sample consisted of peripheral blood. These receptors were taken from a woman aged 40 to 55 with acute or convalescent COVID-19.

The rearrangement links TRBV3-1 (or the pseudogene TRBV3-2) to TRBJ1-2, with D possibly being TRBD1 (6 bases). The CDR3 extends over 15 amino acids. Trimming stripped 2 bases from V and 0 bases from J, with 10 bases between. The germline CDR1 and CDR2 sequences are LGHDT and YNNKEL (reference sequence). The CDR3 DNA sequence: TGTGCCAGCAGCCAACCGGGGACACCTAACTATGGCTACACCTTC. This encodes CASSQPGTPNYGYTF.

The chain couples TRBV30 to TRBJ2-4, with 11 bases matching TRBD1. This CDR3 contains 13 residues. With 3 bases clipped from V and 9 bases from J, the junction kept 4 bases outside the gene matches. Germline CDR1 reads GTSNPN; CDR2 reads SVGIG (reference sequence). The CDR3 bases are TGTGCCTGGAGCCGGGACAGGGGGGTCATTCAGTACTTC. Translating gives CAWSRDRGVIQYF.

This rearrangement joins TRBV7-9 to TRBJ1-1, with D unclear. This CDR3 spans 12 amino acids. Per germline, CDR1 SEHNR and CDR2 FQNEAQ (reference sequence). The ends were cut back, 0 bases at V and 4 bases at J, with 3 bases in the middle. As DNA, the CDR3 is TGTGCCAGCAGCTTAGCGAGCACTGAAGCTTTCTTT. Translating gives CASSLASTEAFF.

The J gene is TRBJ1-6, the V gene TRBV14; D remains unclear. The CDR3 sequence is 16 residues long. Trimming removed 1 base at V and 6 bases at J, with 13 bases between. Germline V lookup: CDR1 SGHDN, CDR2 FVKESK. The CDR3 region has the DNA TGTGCCAGCAGCCAAGTTTCGGGATCGTCTAATTCACCCCTCCACTTT. It translates to CASSQVSGSSNSPLHF. Using reference TRBV14 and TRBJ1-6 for the parts outside the CDR3, the full variable domain is EAGVTQFPSHSVIEKGQTVTLRCDPISGHDNLYWYRRVMGKEIKFLLHFVKESKQDESGMPNNRFLAERTGGTYSTLKVQPAELEDSGVYFCASSQVSGSSNSPLHFGNGTRLTVT.

In its sample, this clone was seen a few times. The V call is TRBV16, the J call TRBJ1-1, with D maybe TRBD1 (5 bases). This CDR3 region has 15 residues. Trimming shortened V by 2 bases and J by 0 bases, and 10 bases separated the two germline ends. Germline V CDR1 and CDR2: KGHSY, FQNENV. The CDR3 DNA is TGTGCCAGCAGCCAAGGGGGAGGGATGAACACTGAAGCTTTCTTT. It codes for CASSQGGGMNTEAFF.

CDR3 coding DNA: TGTGCCAGCTCACCGGACATCTCAGAGACCCAGTACTTC. Translated: CASSPDISETQYF. The chain carries TRBV18 and TRBJ2-5; D might be TRBD1 (5 bases). The CDR3 has 13 amino acids. Germline CDR1 reads KGHSH; CDR2 reads LQKENI. V was trimmed by 3 bases and J by 4 bases, leaving 9 bases between them.

This clone was seen only a few times. This CDR3 is also generated by other DNA sequences in the sample. The CDR3 sequence: CASSLRGNYGYTF. In nucleotides, the CDR3 is TGTGCCAGCAGTTTAAGGGGGAACTATGGCTACACCTTC. The chain couples TRBV27 to TRBJ1-2; a possible D gene is TRBD1 (6 bases). There are 13 residues in the CDR3. CDR1 MNHEY and CDR2 SMNVEV come from the germline V gene (reference sequence). V was shortened by 2 bases and J by 2 bases, with 6 bases between the two germline ends.

This clone was seen once. This chain connects TRBV29-1 to TRBJ1-2; 7 bases line up with TRBD1. The junction had 8 bases not matched to a gene; V was cut back by 6 bases and J by 4 bases. The CDR3 consists of 13 residues. Germline V CDR1 and CDR2: SQVTM, ANQGSEA. The CDR3, as DNA: TGCAGCGTGGGGGACAGCTGGTCCTATGGCTACACCTTC. The encoded protein is CSVGDSWSYGYTF. The full variable domain, in which reference TRBV29-1 and TRBJ1-2 provide the parts outside the CDR3, is SAVISQKPSRDICQRGTSLTIQCQVDSQVTMMFWYRQQPGQSLTLIATANQGSEATYESGFVIDKFPISRPNLTFSTLTVSNMSPEDSSIYLCSVGDSWSYGYTFGSGTRLTVV.

The chain employs TRBV2 and TRBJ1-6; D perhaps matches TRBD1 (5 bases). Germline V lookup: CDR1 SNHLY, CDR2 FYNNEI. This CDR3 spans 15 amino acids. Trimming left V 6 bases short and J 6 bases short, with 15 bases between. Here the CDR3 reads CASRRDAGINSPLHF. Here the CDR3 DNA reads TGTGCCAGCAGGAGGGACGCGGGGATTAATTCACCCCTCCACTTT. The variable domain in full, with the rest retrieved from reference TRBV2 and TRBJ1-6, is EPEVTQTPSHQVTQMGQEVILRCVPISNHLYFYWYRQILGQKVEFLVSFYNNEISEKSEIFDDQFSVERPDGSNFTLKIRSTKLEDSAMYFCASRRDAGINSPLHFGNGTRLTVT.

This chain connects TRBV5-1 to TRBJ1-2, with 9 bases that match TRBD1. Per the germline V gene, CDR1 is SGHRS and CDR2 is YFSETQ. The CDR3 runs 18 residues. V lost 0 bases to trimming and J lost 0 bases; unmatched junction nucleotides: 9. In nucleotides, the CDR3 is TGCGCCAGCAGCTTGGGGGGGACAGGGAACCCAACTAACTATGGCTACACCTTC. Its translation: CASSLGGTGNPTNYGYTF.